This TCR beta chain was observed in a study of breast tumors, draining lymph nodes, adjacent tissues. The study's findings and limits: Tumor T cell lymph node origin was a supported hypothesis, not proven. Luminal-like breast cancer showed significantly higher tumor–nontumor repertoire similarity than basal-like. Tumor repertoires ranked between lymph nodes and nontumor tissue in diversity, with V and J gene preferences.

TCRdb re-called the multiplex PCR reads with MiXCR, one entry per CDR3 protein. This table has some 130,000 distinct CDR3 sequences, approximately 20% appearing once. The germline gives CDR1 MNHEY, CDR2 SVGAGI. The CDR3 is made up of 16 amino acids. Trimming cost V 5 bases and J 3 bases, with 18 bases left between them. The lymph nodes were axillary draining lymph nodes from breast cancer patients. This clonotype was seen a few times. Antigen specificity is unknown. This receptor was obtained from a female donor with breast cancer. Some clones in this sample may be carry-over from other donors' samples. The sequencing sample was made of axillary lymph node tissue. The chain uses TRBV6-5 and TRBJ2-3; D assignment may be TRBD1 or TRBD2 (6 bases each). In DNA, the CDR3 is TGTGCCAGCAGTGGAGTAGGGGGGAGCAGGACAGATACGCAGTATTTT. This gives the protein CASSGVGGSRTDTQYF.